This TCR beta chain was sequenced during a study of T cell clonality in common variable immunodeficiency. The CDR3 is made up of 15 amino acids. With 0 bases removed from V and 4 bases from J, the gap between germline ends came to 12 bases. General study results and limits: Fewer TCRbeta clones were shared among CVID subjects than controls. T cell subpopulation sequencing would be needed to explain CVID clonality. Reportedly, TCR beta sequences from common variable immunodeficiency showed fewer deletions and N-nucleotide insertions.

Sequencing input was equivalent genomic DNA from CVID and controls. Method: immunoSEQ multiplex PCR; TCRdb's copy keeps in-frame clones and lacks some. The sample was found to contain about 60,000 clones, and every one recurs. Many counts were recorded for this clone. The target antigen is unknown. From the germline J gene comes the end of the CDR3, since the read stops 3 residues before it. This rearrangement joins TRBV23-1 to TRBJ2-5, with D tentatively TRBD1 or TRBD2 (5 bases each). TRBV23-1 is labeled an ORF, and its function is uncertain. What was sequenced was peripheral blood mononuclear cells. The clonotype was recovered from a person between 18 and 75 years old in good health. The CDR3 loop reads CASSQSGEWRETQYF. CDR3 DNA (partial): TGCGCCAGCAGTCAATCAGGGGAGTGGCGAGAGACC.